This T cell receptor (beta chain) was identified during a study of T cells in Graves' hyperthyroidism and ophthalmopathy. V lost 6 bases and J lost 6, with 24 bases in between. The CDR3 is made up of 16 amino acids. Germline loops: CDR1 MNHNS, CDR2 SASEGT. Details on this clonotype: Its antigen is not known.

Amplified TCR beta CDR3 regions came from RNA transcripts. A set of HTBI primers served as the primers for a first-round RT-PCR of the TCR CDR3. TCRdb ran MiXCR on the multiplex PCR reads and lists one entry per CDR3 protein. The sample has 310,000 or so distinct CDR3 sequences; around 15% are singletons. Exclusion of a patient resulted from uncontrolled infection, other autoimmune disease, pregnancy or lactation. Diagnoses used clinical symptoms, serum thyroxine and TRAb, thyroid ultrasound and orbital computed tomography. The authors took PBMCs from roughly 9.3 ml fresh peripheral blood. Findings and limits, study-wide: Stable hyperthyroidism was separated from ophthalmopathy by a model based on 13 V-J features.

Source material: blood. The chain carries TRBV6-1 and TRBJ2-7; D is perhaps TRBD1 (5 bases). This clonotype was sampled from a woman aged 60 to 75 with Graves' ophthalmopathy. In DNA, the CDR3 is TGTGCCAGCAGACCCCAGATGACAGTGGGCTTGGGCGAGCAGTACTTC. Translating gives CASRPQMTVGLGEQYF.